This passage covers 14 T cell receptor beta chains from one sample sequenced in a study of blood T cell repertoires in COVID-19. This table comes from immunoSEQ multiplex PCR, and its TCRdb copy is limited to in-frame clones, with some not included. The sample shows tens of thousands of clones, around 82% of them seen only once. The sample consisted of peripheral blood. The receptors originated from a human donor in a cohort sampled during active COVID-19.

This clone was observed a single time. This chain joins TRBV5-1 and TRBJ1-1; D remains unclear. From germline, CDR1 is SGHRS and CDR2 YFSETQ. V lost 1 base and J lost 3, with 7 bases in between. This CDR3 is 13 amino acids long. The DNA of the CDR3 is TGCGCCAGCAGCTTGCAGGAGGACACTGAAGCTTTCTTT. Translating gives CASSLQEDTEAFF.

The CDR3 loop reads CASSSRYVGQRETQYF. The CDR3 DNA is TGTGCCAGCAGCTCCCGTTATGTGGGACAGAGAGAGACCCAGTACTTC. The chain uses TRBV11-2 and TRBJ2-5, with 7 bases that match TRBD1. With V trimmed by 4 bases and J by 4 bases, 12 bases remained unmatched. CDR3 length: 16 residues. Germline loops: CDR1 SGHAT, CDR2 FQNNGV. Using reference TRBV11-2 and TRBJ2-5 for the parts outside the CDR3, the full variable domain is EAGVAQSPRYKIIEKRQSVAFWCNPISGHATLYWYQQILGQGPKLLIQFQNNGVVDDSQLPKDRFSAERLKGVDSTLKIQPAKLEDSAVYLCASSSRYVGQRETQYFGPGTRLLVL.

This rearrangement joins TRBV24-1 to TRBJ2-3; 7 bases agree with TRBD2. Germline V gene sequence: CDR1 KGHDR, CDR2 SFDVKD. This CDR3 is built from 14 residues. Germline trimming cut 6 bases from V and 4 bases from J; bases unmatched to any gene: 6. CDR3 loop: CATSLLAWADTQYF. CDR3 sequence (DNA): TGTGCCACCAGTTTACTAGCGTGGGCAGATACGCAGTATTTT.

The chain carries TRBV5-8 and TRBJ1-2, with TRBD1 as a possible D gene (6 bases). Germline CDR1 reads SGHTS; CDR2 reads YDEGEE. CDR3 length equals 13 residues. Trimming pared 4 bases from V and 9 bases from J, leaving 16 bases between. As DNA, the CDR3 is TGTGCCAGCAGCCCCCGACAGGTGTGGAGCTACACCTTC. Its protein product is CASSPRQVWSYTF.

The V and J genes are TRBV29-1 and TRBJ1-4; no definite D call. The CDR3 spans 13 residues. Deletions cut 6 bases from V and 4 bases from J, with 12 bases between. Germline values: CDR1 SQVTM, CDR2 ANQGSEA. DNA of the CDR3: TGCAGCGTATCTCGGGGAGTTAATGAAAAACTGTTTTTT. Protein: CSVSRGVNEKLFF.

The CDR3 is CASSLASGSYNEQFF. The DNA for the CDR3 is TGCGCCAGCAGCTTGGCCTCGGGGTCCTACAATGAGCAGTTCTTC. The rearrangement joins TRBV5-1 to TRBJ2-1, with D maybe TRBD2 (5 bases). The CDR3 spans 15 residues. Per germline, CDR1 SGHRS and CDR2 YFSETQ. V dropped 0 bases and J dropped 1 base, with 8 bases sitting between them.

This chain links TRBV11-2 with TRBJ2-4; 7 nucleotides align to TRBD2. Germline CDR1 SGHAT, CDR2 FQNNGV. The V segment lost 6 bases and the J segment 4 bases; nucleotides outside the gene matches: 9. The CDR3 covers 15 residues. Written as DNA, the CDR3 is TGTGCCAGCAGGGAGTGGTCTAGCGGTAAAAACATTCAGTACTTC. It translates to CASREWSSGKNIQYF.

There are a few counts of this clone. The chain links TRBV2 to TRBJ1-3, with unresolved D. The CDR3 has 16 amino acids. V was shortened by 5 bases and J by 0 bases, with 14 bases between the two germline ends. CDR1 is SNHLY, CDR2 FYNNEI, per germline. The CDR3 DNA is TGTGCCAGCAGTCTACTAGGCGGCAGCTCTGGAAACACCATATATTTT. This gives the protein CASSLLGGSSGNTIYF. The full variable domain, completed using reference TRBV2 and TRBJ1-3, is EPEVTQTPSHQVTQMGQEVILRCVPISNHLYFYWYRQILGQKVEFLVSFYNNEISEKSEIFDDQFSVERPDGSNFTLKIRSTKLEDSAMYFCASSLLGGSSGNTIYFGEGSWLTVV.

The rearrangement links TRBV11-2 to TRBJ1-5; D uncertain. V was pared by 5 bases and J by 4 bases, with 9 bases between. In germline, CDR1 is SGHAT, CDR2 FQNNGV. The CDR3 contains 13 residues. CDR3 loop: CASSPNENQPQHF. In nucleotides, the CDR3 is TGTGCCAGCAGCCCGAACGAGAATCAGCCCCAGCATTTT.

This rearrangement joins TRBV6-5 to TRBJ2-5; D is possibly TRBD1 (5 bases). The germline CDR1 and CDR2 sequences are MNHEY and SVGAGI. The CDR3 totals 14 residues. Trimming left V 4 bases short and J 4 bases short, with 13 bases between. This CDR3 reads CASSLQGIRETQYF. CDR3 bases: TGTGCCAGCAGTTTGCAGGGTATCCGAGAGACCCAGTACTTC.

The V and J genes are TRBV4-2 and TRBJ1-1; D is undetermined. The CDR3 loop spans 15 amino acids. Germline CDR1 and CDR2: LGHNA and YNFKEQ. The ends were cut back, 4 bases at V and 3 bases at J, with 15 bases in the middle. The CDR3 spells CASSPYSGGDTEAFF. Here the CDR3 DNA reads TGTGCCAGCAGCCCGTACTCCGGCGGTGACACTGAAGCTTTCTTT.

The chain joins TRBV10-1 to TRBJ2-3, with 14 bases aligning to TRBD2. This CDR3 spans 15 amino acids. CDR1 is WNHNN and CDR2 is SYGVQD in the germline V gene (reference sequence). Losses at the gene ends were 6 bases for V and 10 bases for J; bases not matched to a gene: 9. CDR3 nucleotides: TGCGCCAGCAGCCGAGCCGGGACTAGCGGGAGCCCGCAGTATTTT. Its translation: CASSRAGTSGSPQYF.

The chain couples TRBV7-3 to TRBJ2-7; TRBD1 agrees at 10 bases. The germline CDR1 and CDR2 sequences are SGHTA and FQGTGA. The CDR3 has 13 residues. V trimming: 5 bases; J trimming: 7 bases; junction bases outside the gene matches: 5. For the CDR3, the DNA is TGTGCCAGCAGCCGACAGGGGGCAAAAGAGCAGTACTTC. As protein: CASSRQGAKEQYF.

The rearrangement joins TRBV7-2 to TRBJ1-6, with 7 positions matching TRBD1. This CDR3 spans 15 amino acids. Germline assignment: CDR1 SGHTA and CDR2 FQGNSA. Unmatched junction bases numbered 10, after V lost 5 bases and J lost 9 bases. The CDR3 loop reads CASSPPGQPVSPLHF. DNA for the CDR3: TGTGCCAGCAGCCCACCGGGACAGCCTGTTTCACCCCTCCACTTT.